Listed below are T cell receptor beta chains from one sample, sequenced in a study of beta chain features in type 1 diabetes. Generated by immunoSEQ multiplex PCR, the TCRdb table keeps only in-frame clones and is missing some. The sample includes around 650,000 clones, around an eighth of them seen just once. The sequenced material came from naive CD4+ T cells from blood. The receptor set was obtained from a young man with type 1 diabetes. Both conserved end residues are part of each CDR3. Each record gives: V gene, clone size, D gene, CDR3 length, J gene, CDR3 DNA, CDR3 protein. The D gene is left open where the match is weak. Where a row states a size, it is once, few, many or the class of an expanded clone; other rows omit it.

>TRBV30|few|NA|17|TRBJ1-3
TGTGCCTGGAGTGTAGTTGCCGGCAAGGTTCGTGGAAACACCATATATTTT
CAWSVVAGKVRGNTIYF
>TRBV6-6|NA|NA|15|TRBJ2-1
TGTGCCAGCAGAGGACAGTCGAGCTCCTACAATGAGCAGTTCTTC
CASRGQSSSYNEQFF
>TRBV28|NA|TRBD2|13|TRBJ2-7
TGTGCCAGCAGCCCCGGGAGGGCGTACGAGCAGTACTTC
CASSPGRAYEQYF
>TRBV20-1|few|NA|11|TRBJ2-1
TGCAGTGCTCCTCTTAACAATGAGCAGTTCTTC
CSAPLNNEQFF
>TRBV4-2|NA|NA|13|TRBJ2-7
TGTGCCAGCAGCCAAGTTGAGGCCTACGAGCAGTACTTC
CASSQVEAYEQYF
>TRBV29-1|few|TRBD1|13|TRBJ1-1
TGCAGCGTCCCCAGGGGGGGGAACACTGAAGCTTTCTTT
CSVPRGGNTEAFF
>TRBV14|few|NA|13|TRBJ1-1
TGTGCCAGCAGCCAGACAGTCGGTACTGAAGCTTTCTTT
CASSQTVGTEAFF
>TRBV7-9|few|NA|14|TRBJ1-2
TGTGCCAGCCACCTGAGGGGGAGTGGTGGTGGCTACACCTTC
CASHLRGSGGGYTF
>TRBV7-9|NA|NA|14|TRBJ1-4
TGTGCCAGCAGCTTAAGGTCCGGGGAACAAAAACTGTTTTTT
CASSLRSGEQKLFF
>TRBV18|NA|NA|15|TRBJ2-4
TGTGCCAGCTCACCACCGAGTAATAGTGTAAACATTCAGTACTTC
CASSPPSNSVNIQYF
>TRBV5-4|few|TRBD2|17|TRBJ2-3
TGTGCCAGCAGCTTGTGGCCGGGACTAGCGGGCACAGATACGCAGTATTTT
CASSLWPGLAGTDTQYF
>TRBV7-2|NA|NA|13|TRBJ1-2
TGTGCCAGCAGCTTAGGCCGGCCGGAGGGCTACACCTTC
CASSLGRPEGYTF
>TRBV30|few|TRBD1|15|TRBJ2-2
TGTGCCTGGACCGCCTGGACAGGGCGGACCGGGGAGCTGTTTTTT
CAWTAWTGRTGELFF
>TRBV5-1|NA|NA|16|TRBJ1-2
TGCGCCAGCAGCTTGACACAGGGAGGCGTTAGCTATGGCTACACCTTC
CASSLTQGGVSYGYTF
>TRBV5-4|once|NA|15|TRBJ1-1
TGTGCCAGCAGCTGGAAACGGGGAGGGAGCACTGAAGCTTTCTTT
CASSWKRGGSTEAFF
>TRBV4-3|once|TRBD2|16|TRBJ2-7
TGCGCCAGCAGCCAACTAGCGGGGGGGATAACCTACGAGCAGTACTTC
CASSQLAGGITYEQYF
>TRBV14|NA|TRBD2|14|TRBJ2-1
TGTGCCAGCAGAAATAGCGGGGGGCACAATGAGCAGTTCTTC
CASRNSGGHNEQFF
>TRBV5-4|few|NA|16|TRBJ2-1
TGTGCCAGCAGCTTGGTTCGGGACACGCGGTACAATGAGCAGTTCTTC
CASSLVRDTRYNEQFF
>TRBV19|few|NA|12|TRBJ2-2
TGTGCCAGTAAAAAGAACACCGGGGAGCTGTTTTTT
CASKKNTGELFF
>TRBV5-1|NA|NA|14|TRBJ1-2
TGCGCCAGCAGCTTGGGTGTCTTTAACTATGGCTACACCTTC
CASSLGVFNYGYTF
>TRBV28|NA|TRBD2|17|TRBJ2-7
TGTGCCAGCAGTTTATCTAGCGGGGGCCCCCTCCCCTACGAGCAGTACTTC
CASSLSSGGPLPYEQYF
>TRBV2|few|NA|16|TRBJ2-3
TGTGCCAGCAGTGCCCCGGCGACGAGACACACAGATACGCAGTATTTT
CASSAPATRHTDTQYF
>TRBV27|NA|TRBD1|11|TRBJ1-2
TGTGCCAGCCGACAGGGCTATGGCTACACCTTC
CASRQGYGYTF
>TRBV7-8|NA|NA|15|TRBJ1-2
TGTGCCAGCAGCTTAGGAACGGGATACGGCTATGGCTACACCTTC
CASSLGTGYGYGYTF
>TRBV29-1|NA|NA|13|TRBJ2-1
TGCAGCGTTGCCAGGAGCTCCTACAATGAGCAGTTCTTC
CSVARSSYNEQFF
>TRBV7-6|few|NA|16|TRBJ1-4
TGTGCCAGCAGCCCAAACCGCGGGGGTTCGGGGGAAAAACTGTTTTTT
CASSPNRGGSGEKLFF
>TRBV6-5|NA|NA|16|TRBJ2-1
TGTGCCAGCAGTTACTCATCGGCACCGCCCGGGAATGAGCAGTTCTTC
CASSYSSAPPGNEQFF
>TRBV28|NA|NA|12|TRBJ1-6
TGTGCCAGCAGTTTAGTCGCAGTGGCCCTCCACTTT
CASSLVAVALHF
>TRBV5-6|NA|NA|12|TRBJ2-7
TGTGCCAGCAGCTTCTCCGGCTACGAGCAGTACTTC
CASSFSGYEQYF
>TRBV20-1|few|TRBD2|11|TRBJ2-2
TGCAGTGCAGTACTAGCGTCGGAGCTGTTTTTT
CSAVLASELFF
>TRBV27|few|NA|13|TRBJ1-2
TGTGCCAGCAGTCTGACGGCCAACTATGGCTACACCTTC
CASSLTANYGYTF